Sequencing of this T cell receptor beta chain was carried out in a study of cytomegalovirus exposure and HLA in healthy donors. Study summary: HLA-typed donors contributed around 82 million unique TCRs, which were held in an early data release.

This clone has only a few counts. PCR was performed using 60 Vbeta and 13 Jbeta primers. Libraries were prepared by immunoSEQ multiplex PCR; TCRdb keeps only in-frame clonotypes and omits some of them. Of approximately 150,000 clones in the sample, approximately 77% were seen once. The CDR3 totals 14 residues. CDR1 is SGHDT and CDR2 is YYEEEE in the germline V gene. The ends were cut back, 0 bases at V and 0 bases at J, with 6 bases in the middle. V usage is TRBV5-6 and J usage is TRBJ2-5, with a weak D call TRBD2 (5 bases). The clonotype comes from a male donor in good health and CMV-seropositive. Sequencing input: PBMCs. Here the CDR3 DNA reads TGTGCCAGCAGCTTGGGCGGGTACCAAGAGACCCAGTACTTC. Protein sequence: CASSLGGYQETQYF.